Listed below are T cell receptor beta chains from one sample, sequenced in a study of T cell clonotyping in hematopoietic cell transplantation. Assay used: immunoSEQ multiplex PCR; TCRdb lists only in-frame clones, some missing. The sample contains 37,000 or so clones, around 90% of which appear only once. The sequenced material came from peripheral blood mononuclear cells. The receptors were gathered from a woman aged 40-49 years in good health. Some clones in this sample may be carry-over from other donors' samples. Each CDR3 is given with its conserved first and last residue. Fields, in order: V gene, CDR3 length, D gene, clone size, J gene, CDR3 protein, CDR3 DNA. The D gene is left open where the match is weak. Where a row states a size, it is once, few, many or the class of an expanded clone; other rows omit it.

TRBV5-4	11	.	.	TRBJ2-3	CATIGPDTQYF	TGTGCCACGATTGGGCCAGATACGCAGTATTTT
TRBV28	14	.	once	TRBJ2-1	CASSPPDRQGEQFF	TGTGCCAGCAGTCCCCCAGACAGACAAGGTGAGCAGTTCTTC
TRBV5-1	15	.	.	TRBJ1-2	CASSLVRVGGNGYTF	TGCGCCAGCAGCTTGGTCCGCGTAGGAGGCAATGGCTACACCTTC
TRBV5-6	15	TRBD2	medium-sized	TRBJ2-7	CASSLGGGGRDEQYF	TGTGCCAGCAGCTTGGGCGGGGGAGGTAGGGACGAGCAGTACTTC
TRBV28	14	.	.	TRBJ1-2	CASRSQSWDYGYTF	TGTGCCAGCAGGTCTCAATCGTGGGACTATGGCTACACCTTC
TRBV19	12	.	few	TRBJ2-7	CASSMTPYEQYF	TGTGCCAGCAGTATGACTCCCTACGAGCAGTACTTC
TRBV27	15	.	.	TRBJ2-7	CASSSLGTSTLEQYF	TGTGCCAGCAGCTCTTTGGGGACCTCGACCCTCGAGCAGTACTTC
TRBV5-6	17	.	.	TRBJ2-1	CASSLELGRVRRNEQFF	TGTGCCAGCAGCTTGGAGTTAGGCCGGGTCCGTCGAAATGAGCAGTTCTTC
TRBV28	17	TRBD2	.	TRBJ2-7	CASSLIAGGPPGGEQYF	TGTGCCAGCAGTCTAATAGCGGGAGGGCCCCCTGGGGGTGAGCAGTACTTC
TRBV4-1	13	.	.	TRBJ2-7	CASSQSEPYEQYF	TGCGCCAGCAGCCAAAGTGAACCCTACGAGCAGTACTTC
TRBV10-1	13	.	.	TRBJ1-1	CASRARQNTEAFF	TGCGCCAGCAGGGCAAGACAGAACACTGAAGCTTTCTTT
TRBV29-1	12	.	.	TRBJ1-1	CSVRQGMTEAFF	TGCAGCGTTCGGCAGGGAATGACTGAAGCTTTCTTT